Listed below are T cell receptor beta chains from one sample, sequenced in a study of blood T cell repertoires in COVID-19. Some clones are missing from TCRdb's copy, which holds only in-frame ones; the method was immunoSEQ multiplex PCR. The sample includes approximately 150,000 clones, more than 80% seen only once; the top ten take about 2%. Input material: peripheral blood. These receptors all come from a woman aged 60-75 years with COVID-19, enrolled during active disease. The CDR3 runs from the conserved cysteine through the conserved F or W. D genes are given only for firm matches. Where a row states a size, it is once, few, many or the class of an expanded clone; other rows omit it.

CDR3nt	CDR3aa	d_gene	v_gene	abundance	j_gene
TGTGCCTCGGGGATGGCAGGGGGCGGCTATGGCTACACCTTC	CASGMAGGGYGYTF	TRBD1	TRBV6-5	.	TRBJ1-2
TGCGCCAGCAGCGCATTACAGGGGAACTATGGCTACACCTTC	CASSALQGNYGYTF	TRBD1	TRBV5-1	.	TRBJ1-2
TGTGCCATCAGTGAGTCGTACAGGGAGGGGACTGAAGCTTTCTTT	CAISESYREGTEAFF	.	TRBV10-3	.	TRBJ1-1
TGCGCCAGCAGCCCCCGGGACAGGGGGCCGGGCACTGAAGCTTTCTTT	CASSPRDRGPGTEAFF	TRBD1	TRBV5-1	once	TRBJ1-1
TGTGCCATCATAGTTCCCCCTAGAAACACCATATATTTT	CAIIVPPRNTIYF	.	TRBV10-3	.	TRBJ1-3
TGTGCCAGCAGTGTCTCCCCCACGGAGAACTATGGCTACACCTTC	CASSVSPTENYGYTF	.	TRBV2	.	TRBJ1-2
TGTGCCATCCGGGACAGGGCCCCTAACTATGGCTACACCTTC	CAIRDRAPNYGYTF	TRBD1	TRBV10-3	.	TRBJ1-2
TGTGCCAGCGCGGACAGGGGAAACACCGGGGAGCTGTTTTTT	CASADRGNTGELFF	TRBD1	TRBV19	.	TRBJ2-2
TGCGCCAGCAGCCTAGAACCAAAGAAGGGCTACACCTTC	CASSLEPKKGYTF	.	TRBV5-1	.	TRBJ1-2
TGTGCCAGCAGTTCCCGACTAGCGGGGGGGCCGGCCTACAATGAGCAGTTCTTC	CASSSRLAGGPAYNEQFF	TRBD2	TRBV6-2/TRBV6-3	.	TRBJ2-1
TGCAGCGTCCAAACAGGGGGCAATCATGGCTACACCTTC	CSVQTGGNHGYTF	TRBD1	TRBV29-1	.	TRBJ1-2
TGTGCCAGCAGCTGGGGGGGTGGCACTGAAGCTTTCTTT	CASSWGGGTEAFF	.	TRBV7-3	.	TRBJ1-1
TGCGCCAGCAGCGGGACGGGACTGTTTAATGAGCAGTTCTTC	CASSGTGLFNEQFF	.	TRBV5-1	.	TRBJ2-1
TGCGCCAGCAGCTTAAGCCCGAACACTGAAGCTTTCTTT	CASSLSPNTEAFF	.	TRBV5-1	.	TRBJ1-1
TGTGCCAGCAGCAAAGCGATTGGGGACAGGCCCTTCTTGGGCGGCACCATATATTTT	CASSKAIGDRPFLGGTIYF	.	TRBV21-1	few	TRBJ1-3
TGTGCCAGCAGCTCCACTAGCGGGGGGACCCTTATAGCCAAAAACATTCAGTACTTC	CASSSTSGGTLIAKNIQYF	TRBD2	TRBV5-4	.	TRBJ2-4
TGTGCCAGCAGCCCAGGGGGGACTGAAGCTTTCTTT	CASSPGGTEAFF	TRBD1	TRBV7-9	once	TRBJ1-1
TGTGCCAGCAGCGTAGGCGGTGAAGGCTACGAGCAGTACTTC	CASSVGGEGYEQYF	.	TRBV9	.	TRBJ2-7
TGTGCCAGCAGTGCGGGGGACTTAGAAAAACTGTTTTTT	CASSAGDLEKLFF	.	TRBV2	.	TRBJ1-4
TGTGCCAGCAGTAGTAGTGTTGAGCAGTTCTTC	CASSSSVEQFF	.	TRBV6-2/TRBV6-3	.	TRBJ2-1
TGTGCCAGCACCCAAACAGGGTGGAATTACGAGCAGTACTTC	CASTQTGWNYEQYF	.	TRBV6-5	.	TRBJ2-7